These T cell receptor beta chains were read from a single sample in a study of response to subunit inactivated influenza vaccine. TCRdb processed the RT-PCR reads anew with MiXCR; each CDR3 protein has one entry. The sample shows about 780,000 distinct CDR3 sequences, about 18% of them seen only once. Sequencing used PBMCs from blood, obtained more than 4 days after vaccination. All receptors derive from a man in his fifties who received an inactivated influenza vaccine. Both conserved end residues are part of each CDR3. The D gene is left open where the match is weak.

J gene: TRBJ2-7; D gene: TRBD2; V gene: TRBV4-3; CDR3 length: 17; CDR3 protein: CASSRGLAGGSLYEQYF
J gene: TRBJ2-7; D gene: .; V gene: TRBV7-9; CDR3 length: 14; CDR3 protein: CASSLVGAGYEQYF
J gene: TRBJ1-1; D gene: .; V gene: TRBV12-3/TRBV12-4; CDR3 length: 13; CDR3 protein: CASSPSKNTEAFF
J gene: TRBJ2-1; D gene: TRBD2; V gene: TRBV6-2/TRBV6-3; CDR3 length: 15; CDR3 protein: CASSHPSGLNNEQFF
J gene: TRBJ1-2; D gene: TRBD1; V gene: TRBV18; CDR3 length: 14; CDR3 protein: CASSPRTGGDGYTF
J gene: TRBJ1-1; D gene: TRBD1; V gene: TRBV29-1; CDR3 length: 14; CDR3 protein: CSVGQRSMNTEAFF
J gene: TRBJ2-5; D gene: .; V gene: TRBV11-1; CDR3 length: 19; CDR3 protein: CASSFFLLESGVYRETQYF
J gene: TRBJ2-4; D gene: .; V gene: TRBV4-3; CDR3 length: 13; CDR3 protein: CASSHEGQNIQYF
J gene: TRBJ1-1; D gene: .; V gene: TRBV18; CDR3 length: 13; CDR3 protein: CASSPPVQSEAFF
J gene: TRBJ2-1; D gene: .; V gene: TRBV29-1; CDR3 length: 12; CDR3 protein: CSADPYGNEQFF
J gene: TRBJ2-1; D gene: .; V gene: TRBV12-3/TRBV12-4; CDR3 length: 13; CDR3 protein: CASRNQEYNEQFF
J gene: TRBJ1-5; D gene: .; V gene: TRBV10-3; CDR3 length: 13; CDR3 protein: CAISPNKDQPQHF
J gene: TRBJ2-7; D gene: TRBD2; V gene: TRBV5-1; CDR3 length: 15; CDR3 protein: CASSLGTSDRSEQYF
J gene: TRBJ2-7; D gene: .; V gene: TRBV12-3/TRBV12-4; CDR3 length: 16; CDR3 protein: CASSSYGSGASYEQYF
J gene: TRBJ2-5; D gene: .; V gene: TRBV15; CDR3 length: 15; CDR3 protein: CTTSREGIPQETQYF
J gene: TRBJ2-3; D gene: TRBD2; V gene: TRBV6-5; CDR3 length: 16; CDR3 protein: CASSYWAGTSSDTQYF
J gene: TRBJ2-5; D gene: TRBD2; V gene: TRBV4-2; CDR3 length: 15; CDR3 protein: CASSQELAGGETQYF
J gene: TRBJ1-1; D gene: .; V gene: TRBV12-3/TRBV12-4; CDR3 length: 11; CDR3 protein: CAIQGRNEAFF
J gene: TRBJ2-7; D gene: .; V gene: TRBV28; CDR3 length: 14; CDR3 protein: CASRLRTRSYEQYF
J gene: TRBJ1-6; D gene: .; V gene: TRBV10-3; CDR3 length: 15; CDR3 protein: CAISSQGTLRTPLHF
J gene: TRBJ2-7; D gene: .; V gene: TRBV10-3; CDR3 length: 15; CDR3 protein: CAISGRGQPWGEQYF
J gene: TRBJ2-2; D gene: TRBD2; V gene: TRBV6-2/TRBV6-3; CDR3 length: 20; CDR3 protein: CASSYSIRASGKANTGELFF
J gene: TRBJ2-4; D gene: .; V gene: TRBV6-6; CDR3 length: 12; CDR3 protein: CASRTTGNIQYF
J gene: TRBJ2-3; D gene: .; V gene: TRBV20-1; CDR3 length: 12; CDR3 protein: CSASYGLDTQYF
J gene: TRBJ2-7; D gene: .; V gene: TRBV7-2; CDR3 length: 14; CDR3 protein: CASSSAVHIGEQYF
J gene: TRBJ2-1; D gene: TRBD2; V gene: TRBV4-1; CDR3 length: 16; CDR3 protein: CASSQGWSSGNNEQFF
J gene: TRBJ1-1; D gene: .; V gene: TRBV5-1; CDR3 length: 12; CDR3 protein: CASSLGIGGAFF
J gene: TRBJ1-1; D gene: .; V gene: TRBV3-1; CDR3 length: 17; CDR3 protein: CASSHRRGRTMNTEAFF
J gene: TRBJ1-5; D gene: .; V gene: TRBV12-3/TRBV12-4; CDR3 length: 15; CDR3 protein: CASTPGGPGNQPQHF
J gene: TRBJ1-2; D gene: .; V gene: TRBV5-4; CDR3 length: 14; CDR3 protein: CASSLQGQNYGYTF
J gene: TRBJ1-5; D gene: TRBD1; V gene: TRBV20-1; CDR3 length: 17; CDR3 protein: CSARDARQGASNQPQHF
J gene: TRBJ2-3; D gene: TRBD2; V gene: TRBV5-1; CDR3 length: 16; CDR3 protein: CASSSSSGRYTDTQYF
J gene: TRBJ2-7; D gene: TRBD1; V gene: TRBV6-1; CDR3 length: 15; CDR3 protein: CASSSKDRFPYEQYF
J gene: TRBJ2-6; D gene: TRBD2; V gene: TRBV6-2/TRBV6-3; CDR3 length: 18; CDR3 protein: CASRSLAGVFLGANVLTF
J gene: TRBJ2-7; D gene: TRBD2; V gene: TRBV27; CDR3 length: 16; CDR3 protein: CASSLLATSGSLEQYF
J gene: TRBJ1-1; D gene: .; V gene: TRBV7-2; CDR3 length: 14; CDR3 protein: CASSPRGMGTEAFF
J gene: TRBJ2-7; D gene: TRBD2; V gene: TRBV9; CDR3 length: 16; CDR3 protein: CASSLGGAGETYEQYF
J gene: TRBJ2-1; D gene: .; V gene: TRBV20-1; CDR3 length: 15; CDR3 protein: CSAPLAEAPGNEQFF
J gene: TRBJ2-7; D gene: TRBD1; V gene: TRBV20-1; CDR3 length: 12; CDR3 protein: CRAIGQGVLQYF
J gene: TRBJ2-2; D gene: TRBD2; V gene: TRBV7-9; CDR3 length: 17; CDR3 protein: CASSLISSGGYTGELFF
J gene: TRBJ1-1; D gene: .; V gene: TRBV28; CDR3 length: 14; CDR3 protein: CASRPPSLNTEAFF